Following are 25 T cell receptor beta chains from one sample sequenced in a study of tumor and adjacent non-tumor tissue in lung cancer. A modified ARM-PCR protocol with three rounds of nested PCR amplified TCRbeta. TCRdb analysed the multiplex PCR reads with MiXCR anew, one entry per CDR3 protein. Here the sample spans approximately 150,000 distinct CDR3 sequences, approximately 64% being singletons. The template was RNA from unsorted bulk tissue. The sample consisted of lung tumor tissue. Receptors were obtained from a man aged 60 to 75 with small cell lung cancer.

This clonotype came up a few times. CDR3 amino acids: CSVAGGDEKLFF. The DNA of the CDR3 is TGCAGCGTTGCAGGGGGGGATGAAAAACTGTTTTTT. The rearrangement joins TRBV29-1 to TRBJ1-4, with 7 bases matching TRBD1. V dropped 4 bases and J dropped 6; count of bases not matched to a gene: 2. This CDR3 spans 12 amino acids. CDR1 is SQVTM, CDR2 ANQGSEA, per germline.

The table lists this clonotype with many counts. Written as DNA, the CDR3 is TGTGCCAGCAGCTTTTTAGATACGCAGTATTTT. Its protein is CASSFLDTQYF. V and J are TRBV11-3 and TRBJ2-3; the D is unclear. V lost 3 bases to trimming and J lost 5 bases, with 3 bases between them. This CDR3 is 11 amino acids long. Germline V gene sequence: CDR1 SGHNT, CDR2 YENEEA.

Comment on this clonotype: With a much larger clone just one base away, this may be a read error. This chain links TRBV30 with TRBJ2-2; no definite D call. Germline CDR1 and CDR2: GTSNPN and SVGIG (reference sequence). This CDR3 region has 12 residues. CDR3 sequence (DNA): TGTACCTGGAATAGGGTTGCCGGGGAGCTGTTTTTT. It encodes CTWNRVAGELFF.

In its sample, this clonotype was seen many times. V usage is TRBV12-3 or TRBV12-4 and J usage is TRBJ2-5; D perhaps matches TRBD1 (5 bases). CDR3 length: 13 residues. V lost 6 bases and J 5 bases, leaving 13 bases between the germline ends. The CDR3 bases are TGTGCCAGCAGCGAGACAGTTTCGGAGACCCAGTACTTC. It yields the protein CASSETVSETQYF.

This clonotype turned up a few times. This rearrangement joins TRBV9 to TRBJ2-7; 10 positions agree with TRBD1. With V trimmed by 0 bases and J by 2 bases, 2 bases remained unmatched. The CDR3 is 15 amino acids. Germline lookup yields CDR1 SGDLS and CDR2 YYNGEE. The CDR3 region is CASSVGDRGPYEQYF. For the CDR3, the DNA is TGTGCCAGCAGCGTAGGGGACAGGGGTCCCTACGAGCAGTACTTC.

This clonotype was found a few times. The chain recombines TRBV20-1 with TRBJ1-2; 7 nucleotides align to TRBD1. Germline loops: CDR1 DFQATT, CDR2 SNEGSKA (reference sequence). Trimming took 3 bases from V and 5 from J; bases not matched to a gene: 12. The CDR3 runs 15 residues. CDR3 sequence: CSASIFGTETYGYTF. The CDR3 nucleotides read TGCAGTGCTAGTATCTTCGGGACAGAGACTTATGGCTACACCTTC.

The gene calls are TRBV6-2 or TRBV6-3 and TRBJ2-3; the D is unclear. V shed 1 base and J shed 9 bases, with 11 bases lying between them. Germline loops: CDR1 MNHEY, CDR2 SVGEGT. CDR3 length: 13 residues. The CDR3 DNA sequence: TGTGCCAGCAGTTACTATGGTCCCGGCACGCAGTATTTT. It encodes CASSYYGPGTQYF.

This clonotype was counted a single time. The CDR3 here is CASSLVSDPYNEQFF. CDR3 DNA: TGCGCCAGCAGCTTGGTGTCAGATCCTTACAATGAGCAGTTCTTC. This sequence joins TRBV5-1 and TRBJ2-1; D gene unclear. Germline CDR1 is SGHRS and CDR2 is YFSETQ. The length of the CDR3 is 15 residues. The germline V and J ends were trimmed by 0 bases and 4 bases, with 11 bases remaining between them. Together with reference TRBV5-1 and TRBJ2-1, the CDR3 gives the full variable domain: KAGVTQTPRYLIKTRGQQVTLSCSPISGHRSVSWYQQTPGQGLQFLFEYFSETQRNKGNFPGRFSGRQFSNSRSEMNVSTLELGDSALYLCASSLVSDPYNEQFFGPGTRLTVL.

Note on this clonotype: A read error is possible here, since a much larger clone lies one base away. The chain joins TRBV29-1 to TRBJ2-1; 13 bases fit TRBD2. This CDR3 comprises 14 residues. Losses at the gene ends were 5 bases for V and 9 bases for J; bases not matched to a gene: 7. Germline loops: CDR1 SQVTM, CDR2 ANQGSEA. This CDR3 is CSVNTSGRDTEQFF. The CDR3, as DNA: TGCAGCGTTAATACTAGCGGGAGGGACACTGAGCAGTTCTTC.

This clonotype was seen only once. A junction boundary mismatches the germline segment, possibly from a read error. V gene TRBV6-2 or TRBV6-3 combines with J gene TRBJ1-2; the D is unclear. CDR1 MNHEY and CDR2 SVGEGT come from the germline V gene. The CDR3 is made up of 14 amino acids. CDR3 region: CASSYSDVGIGYIF. In DNA, the CDR3 is TGTGCCAGCAGTTACTCCGACGTGGGGATTGGCTACATCTTC.

This clonotype was picked up many times. This rearrangement joins TRBV28 to TRBJ2-4; D gene unclear. The germline V gene has CDR1 MDHEN and CDR2 SYDVKM. The CDR3 is 14 residues long. Trimming pared 6 bases from V and 0 bases from J, leaving 9 bases between. The CDR3 loop reads CASRSGLAKNIQYF. The CDR3 nucleotides are TGTGCCAGCAGATCCGGGCTAGCCAAAAACATTCAGTACTTC.

This clonotype appeared once. An end of the junction does not agree with germline; a read error may underlie this. The J gene is TRBJ2-5, the V gene TRBV10-1, with TRBD2 matching 9 bases. Germline-derived CDR1 and CDR2 are WNHNN and SYGVQD (reference sequence). The CDR3 consists of 16 residues. The CDR3 spells CVSSPGLARSRETQYF. Written as DNA, the CDR3 is TGCGTCAGCAGTCCGGGACTAGCAAGGAGTCGAGAGACCCAGTACTTC.

Concerning this clonotype itself: A much larger clone differs by one base, so this may be a read error. V and J are TRBV29-1 and TRBJ2-5; D unresolved. Germline CDR1 and CDR2: SQVTM and ANQGSEA. The V and J ends lost 4 bases and 4 bases respectively, with 10 bases between them. The CDR3 has 12 residues. The CDR3: CSVAPPAETQYF. The CDR3 DNA sequence: TGCAGCGTTGCACCCCCAGCAGAGACCCAGTACTTC.

V usage is TRBV6-6 and J usage is TRBJ2-3; possibly TRBD2 for D (5 bases). The CDR3 has 17 amino acids. Germline V CDR1 and CDR2: MNHNY, SVGAGI (reference sequence). Trimming stripped 0 bases from V and 5 bases from J, with 18 bases between. CDR3 bases: TGTGCCAGCAGTTACTCACTAACGGGAAGTCTGGAAGATACGCAGTATTTT. It codes for CASSYSLTGSLEDTQYF.

The chain links TRBV20-1 to TRBJ1-5, with D possibly TRBD1 on 5 matching bases. The germline V gene has CDR1 DFQATT and CDR2 SNEGSKA (reference sequence). The CDR3 runs 13 residues. The V and J ends lost 3 bases and 6 bases respectively, with 12 bases between them. The CDR3 reads CSARTVPGQPQHF. CDR3 bases: TGCAGTGCTAGGACAGTCCCCGGTCAGCCCCAGCATTTT.

Concerning this clonotype itself: With a much larger clone just one base away, this may be a read error. The V and J genes are TRBV6-1 and TRBJ2-5; 8 bases map to TRBD1. The CDR3 has 13 residues. CDR1 and CDR2 from the germline V gene are MNHNS and SASEGT. The CDR3 here is CAIRGQGQDTQYF. The CDR3 DNA reads as TGTGCCATCAGAGGACAGGGCCAAGACACCCAGTACTTC.

Details on this clonotype: Mismatch with germline at one junction end may stem from a read error. The chain joins TRBV5-5 to TRBJ2-1, with TRBD1 identical over 9 bases. Germline CDR1 and CDR2: SGHKS and YYEKEE (reference sequence). The CDR3 contains 15 residues. The CDR3 is CTSSRGQGYVNEQFF. CDR3 sequence (DNA): TGTACCAGCAGCCGTGGACAGGGGTATGTAAATGAGCAGTTCTTC. Looking up the rest from reference TRBV5-5 and TRBJ2-1 gives the full variable domain: DAGVTQSPTHLIKTRGQQVTLRCSPISGHKSVSWYQQVLGQGPQFIFQYYEKEERGRGNFPDRFSARQFPNYSSELNVNALLLGDSALYLCTSSRGQGYVNEQFFGPGTRLTVL.

This clonotype was observed many times. The gene calls are TRBV6-5 and TRBJ2-1; 10 bases agree with TRBD2. With 2 bases clipped from V and 5 bases from J, the junction kept 9 bases outside the gene matches. This CDR3 has 17 amino acids. Germline CDR1 MNHEY, CDR2 SVGAGI. CDR3 in amino acids: CASSYARSGRADNEQFF. In nucleotides, the CDR3 is TGTGCCAGCAGTTACGCCAGAAGCGGGAGGGCCGACAATGAGCAGTTCTTC.

This clonotype was counted a few times. Being one base from a much bigger clone, this may be a read error. The J gene is TRBJ1-5, the V gene TRBV28, with D maybe TRBD1 (5 bases). The CDR3 loop spans 14 amino acids. CDR1 is MDHEN and CDR2 is SYDVKM in the germline V gene. V gave up 6 bases and J gave up 6 bases, with 15 bases separating them. CDR3 loop: CASRLGGRGQPQHF. CDR3 nucleotide sequence: TGTGCCAGCAGGCTCGGGGGACGGGGTCAGCCCCAGCATTTT. The whole variable domain, filled in from reference TRBV28 and TRBJ1-5, reads DVKVTQSSRYLVKRTGEKVFLECVQDMDHENMFWYRQDPGLGLRLIYFSYDVKMKEKGDIPEGYSVSREKKERFSLILESASTNQTSMYLCASRLGGRGQPQHFGDGTRLSIL.

As for this clonotype: An end of the junction does not agree with germline; a read error may underlie this. The chain combines TRBV4-2 with TRBJ2-5; D uncertain. CDR3 length: 15 amino acids. The germline V gene encodes CDR1 LGHNA and CDR2 YNFKEQ. CDR3 DNA: TGTGCCAGCAACCAAGATAAGGCCCAACGGGTGACCCAGTACTTC. As protein: CASNQDKAQRVTQYF.

As to this clonotype: A much larger clonotype is one base distant, so this may be a read error. The chain has TRBV20-1 and TRBJ2-6; maybe TRBD1 (5 bases). V was trimmed by 4 bases and J by 0 bases, leaving 10 bases between them. Per germline, CDR1 DFQATT and CDR2 SNEGSKA (reference sequence). The CDR3 contains 15 residues. CDR3 nucleotides: TGCAGTGCTATAGGGGCCAGCTCTGGGGCCAACGTCCTGACTTTC. It yields the protein CSAIGASSGANVLTF.

This clonotype has a handful of counts. The rearrangement uses TRBV20-1 and TRBJ1-1; D call uncertain. This CDR3 spans 14 amino acids. The V end lost 3 bases, the J end lost 4 bases, and 15 bases lay between the germline ends. Germline V gene data show CDR1 as DFQATT and CDR2 as SNEGSKA (reference sequence). The CDR3 loop reads CSASHGEGVTEAFF. DNA of the CDR3: TGCAGTGCTAGCCACGGGGAGGGTGTCACTGAAGCTTTCTTT.

Worth noting for this clonotype: Germline and junction disagree at one end, which may indicate a read error. The chain has TRBV20-1 and TRBJ2-2; the match to TRBD2 covers 15 bases. The CDR3 is 17 amino acids. Germline V lookup: CDR1 DFQATT, CDR2 SNEGSKA (reference sequence). The CDR3 reads CGAAGLAGGPSTGELFF. The DNA of the CDR3 is TGCGGTGCGGCTGGACTAGCGGGAGGGCCCAGCACCGGGGAGCTGTTTTTT.

This clonotype occurred once. This may be a read error: a much more frequent sequence differs by one nucleotide. The rearrangement joins TRBV12-3 or TRBV12-4 to TRBJ2-1, with 7 positions matching TRBD2. This CDR3 is built from 15 residues. J was trimmed by 6 bases and V by 6 bases; bases with no gene match: 11. The CDR3 sequence: CASRTGLTGVNEQFF. The CDR3 nucleotides read TGTGCCAGCAGAACGGGACTAACGGGGGTCAATGAGCAGTTCTTC.

Notes on this clonotype: Given the absence of the conserved phenylalanine or tryptophan at the CDR3 end, a read error is likely. V usage is TRBV14 and J usage is TRBJ1-1; no clear D. This CDR3 comprises 15 residues. The ends were cut back, 10 bases at V and 1 base at J, with 19 bases in the middle. Germline V gene data show CDR1 as SGHDN and CDR2 as FVKESK. CDR3 protein: CANSQDPGENTEAFY. CDR3 sequence (DNA): TGTGCCAACAGTCAAGACCCAGGAGAGAACACTGAAGCTTTCTAT.